This T cell receptor beta chain emerged from a study of shared clonotypes between healthy human individuals. Germline-derived CDR1 and CDR2 are SGHAT and FQNNGV. There are 15 residues in the CDR3. V lost 1 base and J 6 bases, leaving 16 bases between the germline ends. Using immunoSEQ multiplex PCR, the repertoire was profiled, and TCRdb retains in-frame clones only, with some absent. The sample yields hundreds of thousands of clones, 90% to 97% seen once. CD8 cells regarded as naive lacked CD45RO, were positively chosen for CCR7, and omitted terminally differentiated effector memory CD45RA+ cells. The gene calls are TRBV11-2 and TRBJ2-7; the D is unclear. Sequencing was performed on naive CD8+ T cells sorted from blood. The TCR originated in a woman aged 30 to 39 in good health. CDR3: CASSLGSGVLGEQYF. CDR3 nucleotide sequence: TGTGCCAGCAGCTTAGGTTCGGGTGTCCTCGGCGAGCAGTACTTC.